This T cell receptor beta chain emerged from a study of response to subunit inactivated influenza vaccine. Study-wide results and limits: The authors proposed limited new T cell recruitment per seasonal influenza vaccination.

Germline values: CDR1 SQVTM, CDR2 ANQGSEA. V lost 3 bases to trimming and J lost 7 bases, with 19 bases between them. The CDR3 is 14 amino acids. Remarks on this clonotype: What it binds is not known.

TCRdb re-called the RT-PCR reads through MiXCR, storing one row per CDR3 protein. The sample gives roughly 460,000 distinct CDR3 sequences, approximately 11% of which show up once; less than 15% is in the top ten. This clonotype originated in a man in his fifties or sixties who received an inactivated influenza vaccine. The sample consisted of PBMCs from blood, taken roughly 48 days after vaccination. This chain connects TRBV29-1 to TRBJ2-7, with D tentatively TRBD2 (6 bases). The CDR3 here is CSVEGGTPSGEQYF. CDR3 in DNA: TGCAGCGTTGAGGGGGGAACCCCCTCGGGAGAGCAGTACTTC.